These T cell receptor beta chains were read from a single sample in a study of T-cell reconstitution after alpha-beta-depleted transplantation in children. One entry per CDR3 protein results from TCRdb running MiXCR on the PCR reads. This sample has about 300,000 distinct CDR3 sequences, with about 9.4% found just once. The starting material was PBMCs, obtained before TCRalphabeta/CD19-depleted stem cell transplant. The receptors stem from a boy under two years old with acute myeloid leukemia, due to receive a stem cell transplant. CDR3s include the opening cysteine and the closing phenylalanine or tryptophan. A D gene is named only where the DNA matches it firmly. The listing skips clone size in some rows; elsewhere it reads once, few, many or a size class.

j_call v_call clone_size d_call cdr3_aa cdr3_nt
TRBJ2-1 TRBV11-1 . TRBD2 CASSLASLLAGDYNEQFF TGTGCCAGCAGCTTAGCCTCCCTTTTGGCGGGGGACTACAATGAGCAGTTCTTC
TRBJ2-7 TRBV5-4 few . CASSLTPDSYEQYF TGTGCCAGCAGTTTAACACCCGACTCCTACGAGCAGTACTTC
TRBJ2-5 TRBV19 few TRBD2 CASSSPGLAGPGAQYF TGTGCCAGTAGTAGTCCGGGACTAGCGGGGCCGGGGGCCCAGTACTTC
TRBJ2-7 TRBV27 . . CASSLQDSSYEQYF TGTGCCAGCAGTCTCCAAGACAGCTCCTACGAGCAGTACTTC
TRBJ2-3 TRBV5-1 . TRBD2 CASSLAPGLESTDTQYF TGCGCCAGCAGCTTGGCCCCCGGACTAGAAAGCACAGATACGCAGTATTTT
TRBJ2-1 TRBV19 . . CASTAGYNEQFF TGTGCCAGTACTGCAGGCTACAATGAGCAGTTCTTC
TRBJ2-7 TRBV3-1 many TRBD2 CASSQAGGGSYEQYF TGTGCCAGCAGCCAGGCGGGAGGGGGGTCCTACGAGCAGTACTTC
TRBJ2-5 TRBV4-3 many TRBD2 CASSQAGLAGQETQYF TGCGCCAGCAGCCAAGCGGGACTAGCGGGACAAGAGACCCAGTACTTC
TRBJ2-3 TRBV5-1 many TRBD2 CASSFGLAASTDTQYF TGCGCCAGCAGCTTCGGACTAGCGGCCAGCACAGATACGCAGTATTTT
TRBJ1-2 TRBV20-1 . . CSAWGYGYTF TGCAGTGCTTGGGGCTATGGCTACACCTTC
TRBJ2-1 TRBV20-1 . . CSASPRGAVF TGCAGTGCTAGTCCCAGGGGGGCGGTCTTC
TRBJ2-7 TRBV20-1 many TRBD2 CSARGTSGVTYEQYF TGCAGTGCTAGGGGAACTAGCGGGGTCACCTACGAGCAGTACTTC
TRBJ1-2 TRBV7-9 . . CASSLGNDPHYTF TGTGCCAGCAGCTTAGGCAACGACCCCCACTACACCTTC
TRBJ1-1 TRBV28 many . CASSLIRGPEAFF TGTGCCAGCAGTTTAATCAGGGGCCCTGAAGCTTTCTTT
TRBJ1-2 TRBV6-6 many . CARGNSGYTF TGTGCCAGGGGGAATTCCGGCTACACCTTC
TRBJ2-7 TRBV6-5 many . CASSFYRDSGYEQYF TGTGCCAGCAGTTTTTACAGGGATAGTGGGTACGAGCAGTACTTC
TRBJ1-2 TRBV9 many . CASSVERSLPPYGYTF TGTGCCAGCAGCGTAGAGAGGTCCCTACCCCCTTATGGCTACACCTTC
TRBJ2-1 TRBV7-8 many TRBD2 CASSYSWSGGHYNEQFF TGTGCCAGCAGCTATTCTTGGAGCGGGGGACATTACAATGAGCAGTTCTTC
TRBJ1-2 TRBV5-1 few . CASRAGRAYGYTF TGCGCCAGCAGGGCAGGACGCGCATATGGCTACACCTTC
TRBJ2-1 TRBV12-3/TRBV12-4 many TRBD2 CASTVTSGSFYEQFF TGTGCCAGCACGGTGACTAGCGGGAGTTTCTATGAGCAGTTCTTC
TRBJ1-1 TRBV18 once . CASSPRGIDTEAFF TGTGCCAGCTCACCACGGGGTATTGACACTGAAGCTTTCTTT
TRBJ2-7 TRBV6-4 . TRBD1 CASSAAAGGGYEQYF TGTGCCAGCAGTGCCGCGGCAGGGGGCGGGTACGAGCAGTACTTC
TRBJ2-7 TRBV5-1 many . CASSSGSYEQYF TGTGCCAGCAGCTCAGGCTCCTACGAGCAGTACTTC
TRBJ2-6 TRBV12-3/TRBV12-4 few . CASSTPNVLTF TGTGCCAGCAGTACCCCCAACGTCCTGACTTTC
TRBJ2-5 TRBV4-3 many . CASSQDRGAPLDVRETQYF TGCGCCAGCAGCCAAGATAGGGGGGCTCCCCTTGATGTGAGGGAGACCCAGTACTTC
TRBJ2-1 TRBV5-1 many TRBD2 CASGTSGRRMEQFF TGCGCCAGTGGGACTAGCGGGAGGCGAATGGAGCAGTTCTTC
TRBJ2-1 TRBV4-1 many . CASSQVFSGWRNNEQFF TGCGCCAGCAGCCAAGTATTTTCAGGGTGGAGGAACAATGAGCAGTTCTTC
TRBJ2-5 TRBV2 many TRBD1 CASSEGQGRETQYF TGTGCCAGCAGTGAGGGACAGGGGAGGGAGACCCAGTACTTC
TRBJ1-1 TRBV29-1 many TRBD1 CSVSWTGAEAFF TGCAGCGTTTCCTGGACAGGGGCTGAAGCTTTCTTT
TRBJ2-2 TRBV12-3/TRBV12-4 many . CASSPQPSSRPNTGELFF TGTGCCAGCAGTCCCCAGCCATCCTCCAGACCGAACACCGGGGAGCTGTTTTTT
TRBJ2-5 TRBV24-1 many TRBD1 CATSETGQGPQETQYF TGTGCCACCAGTGAAACAGGACAGGGGCCACAAGAGACCCAGTACTTC
TRBJ2-3 TRBV23-1 few TRBD2 CASSRRLAEGLDTQYF TGCGCCAGCAGCCGAAGACTAGCTGAAGGCTTAGATACGCAGTATTTT
TRBJ2-1 TRBV5-1 many TRBD2 CASSTLGGGGLYNEQFF TGCGCCAGCAGCACCTTGGGCGGCGGGGGGCTCTACAATGAGCAGTTCTTC